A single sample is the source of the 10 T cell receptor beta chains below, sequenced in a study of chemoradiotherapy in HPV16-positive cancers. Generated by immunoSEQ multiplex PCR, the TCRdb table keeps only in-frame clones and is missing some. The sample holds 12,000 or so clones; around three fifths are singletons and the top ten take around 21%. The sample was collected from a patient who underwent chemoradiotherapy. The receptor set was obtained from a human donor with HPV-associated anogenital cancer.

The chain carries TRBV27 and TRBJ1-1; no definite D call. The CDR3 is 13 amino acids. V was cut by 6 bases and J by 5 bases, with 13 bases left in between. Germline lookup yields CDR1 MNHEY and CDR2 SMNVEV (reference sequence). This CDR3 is CASRLIFGTEAFF. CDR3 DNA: TGTGCCAGCAGACTAATTTTTGGAACTGAAGCTTTCTTT.

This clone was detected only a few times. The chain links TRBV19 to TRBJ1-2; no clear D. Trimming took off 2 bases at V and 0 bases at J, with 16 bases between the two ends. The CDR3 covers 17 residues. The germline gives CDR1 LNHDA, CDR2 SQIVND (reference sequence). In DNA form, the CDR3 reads TGTGCCAGTAGTATATCCCGGTCTCCAGTATCTAACTATGGCTACACCTTC. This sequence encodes CASSISRSPVSNYGYTF.

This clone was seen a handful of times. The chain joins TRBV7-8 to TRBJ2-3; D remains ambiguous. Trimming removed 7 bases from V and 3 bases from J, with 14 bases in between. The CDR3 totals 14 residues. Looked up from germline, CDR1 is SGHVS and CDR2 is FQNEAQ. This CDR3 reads CASIPLPQTDTQYF. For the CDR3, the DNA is TGTGCCAGCATCCCCCTACCTCAAACAGATACGCAGTATTTT.

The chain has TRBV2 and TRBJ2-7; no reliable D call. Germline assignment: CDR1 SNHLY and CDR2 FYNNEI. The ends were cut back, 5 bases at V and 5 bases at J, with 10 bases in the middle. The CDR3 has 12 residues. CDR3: CASSTLIDEQYF. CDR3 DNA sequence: TGTGCCAGCAGTACCCTCATAGACGAGCAGTACTTC. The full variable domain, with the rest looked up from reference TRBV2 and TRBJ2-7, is EPEVTQTPSHQVTQMGQEVILRCVPISNHLYFYWYRQILGQKVEFLVSFYNNEISEKSEIFDDQFSVERPDGSNFTLKIRSTKLEDSAMYFCASSTLIDEQYFGPGTRLTVT.

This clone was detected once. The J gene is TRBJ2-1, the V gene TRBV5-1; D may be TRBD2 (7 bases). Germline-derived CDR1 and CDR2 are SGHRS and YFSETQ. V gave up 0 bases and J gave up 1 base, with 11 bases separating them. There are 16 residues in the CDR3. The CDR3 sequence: CASSLDREGSYNEQFF. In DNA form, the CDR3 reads TGCGCCAGCAGCTTGGACAGGGAGGGATCCTACAATGAGCAGTTCTTC.

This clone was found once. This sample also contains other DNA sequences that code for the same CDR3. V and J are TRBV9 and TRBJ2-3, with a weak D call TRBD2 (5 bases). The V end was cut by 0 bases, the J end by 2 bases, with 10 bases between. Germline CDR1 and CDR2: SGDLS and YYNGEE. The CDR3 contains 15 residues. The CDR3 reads CASSVAGSPTDTQYF. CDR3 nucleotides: TGTGCCAGCAGCGTAGCGGGGAGCCCCACAGATACGCAGTATTTT.

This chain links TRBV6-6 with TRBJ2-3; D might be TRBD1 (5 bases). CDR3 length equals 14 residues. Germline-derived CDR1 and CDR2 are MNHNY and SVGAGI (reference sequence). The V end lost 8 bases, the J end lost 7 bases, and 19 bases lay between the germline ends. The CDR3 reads CASLKQESVNTQYF. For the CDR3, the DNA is TGTGCCAGCCTGAAACAGGAGTCGGTGAATACGCAGTATTTT.

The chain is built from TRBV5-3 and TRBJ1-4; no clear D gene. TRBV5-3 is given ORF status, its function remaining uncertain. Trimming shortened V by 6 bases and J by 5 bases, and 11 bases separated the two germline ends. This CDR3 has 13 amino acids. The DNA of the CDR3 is TGTGCCAGAACCGGACCGGGGAATGAAAAACTGTTTTTT. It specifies CARTGPGNEKLFF.

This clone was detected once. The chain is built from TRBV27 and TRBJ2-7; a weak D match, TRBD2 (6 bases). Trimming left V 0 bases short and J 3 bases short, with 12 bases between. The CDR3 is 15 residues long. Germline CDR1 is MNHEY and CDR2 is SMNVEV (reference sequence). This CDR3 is CASSLSNPGLYEQYF. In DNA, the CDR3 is TGTGCCAGCAGTTTATCGAACCCGGGACTCTACGAGCAGTACTTC.

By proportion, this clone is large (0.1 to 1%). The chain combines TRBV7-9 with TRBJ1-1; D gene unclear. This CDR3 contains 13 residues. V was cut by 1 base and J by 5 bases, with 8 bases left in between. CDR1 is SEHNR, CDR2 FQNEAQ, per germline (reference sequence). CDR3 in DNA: TGTGCCAGCAGCTTAGTAGCTCGGACTGAAGCTTTCTTT. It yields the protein CASSLVARTEAFF.